The present entry profiles one T cell receptor (beta chain) with its context. This clone's antigen is unknown. No base quality values were provided; no much bigger clone lies one nucleotide off. The sample comes from a study of T cell repertoires in cytomegalovirus infection (dated by TCRdb to about 2019). Regarding the study in general: Recently identified HLA-C-restricted CMV epitopes, whose presentation resists viral immunomodulation, were targeted by peptide stimulations together with well-studied HLA-B-restricted epitopes. Donor HLA type was relevant to the analysis, as public TCR beta signatures indicated carriage of CMV infection together with the matching HLA type.

The listed sequencing device is Illumina HiSeq 1500. TCRdb cleaned the public reads at Q25 with fastp, built clones with MiXCR and kept in-frame beta chains. Each CDR3 protein gets just one entry, which takes the most common genes and DNA from the rows behind it. This sample is represented by 750,000 to 900,000 distinct CDR3 sequences; about 29% of them were singletons. 13% of the sample is taken by the ten largest. The intended sense of this specimen's treatment or condition label: in vitro stimulation with specific CMV peptide epitopes to enrich CMV-specific T cells. What the work shows at the level of the full study, not this receptor alone: The ex vivo response was dominated by HLA-C-restricted CMV-specific TCR beta clonotypes, and the single most frequent clonotype in two of eight donors was supplied by these HLA-C-restricted clonotypes. Carriers of CMV infection plus the relevant HLA type were discriminated by the cumulative frequency of public TCR beta family members in the study cohort and in an independent roughly 380-donor cohort.

This TCR was sampled from a human donor in good health (CMV status not recorded). Some clones in this sample may be carry-over from other donors' samples. Sequencing used cultured CD8+ T cells from PBMCs, obtained from culture after CMV antigen stimulation.

CDR3 reads: CASSMGAGGEQFF. Read as DNA, the sequence is TGTGCCAGTAGTATGGGGGCTGGGGGTGAGCAGTTCTTC. The chain uses TRBV19 and TRBJ2-1; 6 matching bases give a weak D call of TRBD1. The CDR3 spans 13 residues, from the cysteine through the phenylalanine. Just the 39-base CDR3 DNA is kept, in frame starting at base 1. The CDR1 and CDR2 encoded by the germline V gene (reference sequence) are LNHDA and SQIVND. V loses 3 bases, J loses 9 bases, and the germline ends lie 12 bases apart.